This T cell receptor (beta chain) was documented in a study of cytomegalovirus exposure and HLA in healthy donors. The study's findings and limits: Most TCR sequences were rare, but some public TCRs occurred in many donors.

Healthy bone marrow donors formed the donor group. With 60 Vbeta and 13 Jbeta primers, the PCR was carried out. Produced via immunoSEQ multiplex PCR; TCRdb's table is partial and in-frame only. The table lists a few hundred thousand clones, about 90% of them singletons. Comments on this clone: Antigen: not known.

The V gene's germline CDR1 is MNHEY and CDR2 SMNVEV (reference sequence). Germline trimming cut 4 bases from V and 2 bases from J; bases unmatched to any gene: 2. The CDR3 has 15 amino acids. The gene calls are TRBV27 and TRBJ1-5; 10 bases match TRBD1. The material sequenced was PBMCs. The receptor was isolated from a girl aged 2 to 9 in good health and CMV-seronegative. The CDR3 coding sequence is TGTGCCAGCAGTTCCGGGACAGGGGGCAATCAGCCCCAGCATTTT. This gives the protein CASSSGTGGNQPQHF.